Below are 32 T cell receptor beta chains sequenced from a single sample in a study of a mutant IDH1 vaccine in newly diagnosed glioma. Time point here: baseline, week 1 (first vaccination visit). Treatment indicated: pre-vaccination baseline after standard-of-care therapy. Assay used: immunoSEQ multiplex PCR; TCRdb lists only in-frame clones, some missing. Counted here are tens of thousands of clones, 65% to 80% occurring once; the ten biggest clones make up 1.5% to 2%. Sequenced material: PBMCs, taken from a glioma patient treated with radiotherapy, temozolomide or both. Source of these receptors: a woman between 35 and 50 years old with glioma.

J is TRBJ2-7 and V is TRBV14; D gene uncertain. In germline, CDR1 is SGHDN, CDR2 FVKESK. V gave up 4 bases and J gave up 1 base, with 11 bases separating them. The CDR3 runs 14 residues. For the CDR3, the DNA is TGTGCCAGCAGCCGATACGGCTCTTCCTACGAGCAGTACTTC. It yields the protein CASSRYGSSYEQYF.

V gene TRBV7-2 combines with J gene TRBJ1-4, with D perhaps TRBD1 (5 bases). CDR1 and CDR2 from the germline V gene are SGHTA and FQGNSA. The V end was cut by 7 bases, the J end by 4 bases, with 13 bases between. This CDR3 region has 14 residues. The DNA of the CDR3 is TGTGCCAGCACACCGGGACGGCATAATGAAAAACTGTTTTTT. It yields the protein CASTPGRHNEKLFF.

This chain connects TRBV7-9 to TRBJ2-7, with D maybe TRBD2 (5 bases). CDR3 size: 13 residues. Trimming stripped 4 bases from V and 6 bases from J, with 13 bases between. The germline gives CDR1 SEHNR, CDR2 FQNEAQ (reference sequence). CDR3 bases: TGTGCCAGCAGCTCTGGACTCTCTAGCGAGCAGTACTTC. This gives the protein CASSSGLSSEQYF.

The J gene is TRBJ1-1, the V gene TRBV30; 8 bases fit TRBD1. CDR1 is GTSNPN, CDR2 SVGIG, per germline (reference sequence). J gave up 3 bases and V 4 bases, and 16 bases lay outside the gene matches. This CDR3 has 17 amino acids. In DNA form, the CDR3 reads TGTGCCTGGACGAGTGGGACAGGCGGCCTTCGGGACACTGAAGCTTTCTTT. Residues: CAWTSGTGGLRDTEAFF. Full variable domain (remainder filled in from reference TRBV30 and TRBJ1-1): SQTIHQWPATLVQPVGSPLSLECTVEGTSNPNLYWYRQAAGRGLQLLFYSVGIGQISSEVPQNLSASRPQDRQFILSSKKLLLSDSGFYLCAWTSGTGGLRDTEAFFGQGTRLTVV.

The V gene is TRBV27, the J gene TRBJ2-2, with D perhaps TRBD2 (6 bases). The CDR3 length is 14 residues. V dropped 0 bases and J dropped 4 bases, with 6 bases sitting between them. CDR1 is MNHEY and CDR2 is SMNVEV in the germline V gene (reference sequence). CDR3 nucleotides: TGTGCCAGCAGTTTATCCGGGGGCACCGGGGAGCTGTTTTTT. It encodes CASSLSGGTGELFF.

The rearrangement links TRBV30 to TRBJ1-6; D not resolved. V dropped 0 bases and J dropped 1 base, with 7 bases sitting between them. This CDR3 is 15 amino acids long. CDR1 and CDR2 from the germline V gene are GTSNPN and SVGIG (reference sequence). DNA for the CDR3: TGTGCCTGGAGTGTCGTCCGGTCCTATAATTCACCCCTCCACTTT. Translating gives CAWSVVRSYNSPLHF.

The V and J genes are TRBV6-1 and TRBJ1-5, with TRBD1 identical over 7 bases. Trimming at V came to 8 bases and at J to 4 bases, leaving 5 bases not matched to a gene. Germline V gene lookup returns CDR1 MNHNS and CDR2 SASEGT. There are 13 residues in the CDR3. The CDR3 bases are TGTGCCAGCCAGGACAGGTGGAATCAGCCCCAGCATTTT. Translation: CASQDRWNQPQHF.

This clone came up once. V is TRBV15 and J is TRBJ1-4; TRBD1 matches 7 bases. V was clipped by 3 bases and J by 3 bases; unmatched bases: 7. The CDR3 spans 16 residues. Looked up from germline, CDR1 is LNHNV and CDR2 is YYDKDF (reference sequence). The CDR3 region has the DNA TGTGCCACCAGCAGTCGAAGGGACAGCCCTAATGAAAAACTGTTTTTT. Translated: CATSSRRDSPNEKLFF.

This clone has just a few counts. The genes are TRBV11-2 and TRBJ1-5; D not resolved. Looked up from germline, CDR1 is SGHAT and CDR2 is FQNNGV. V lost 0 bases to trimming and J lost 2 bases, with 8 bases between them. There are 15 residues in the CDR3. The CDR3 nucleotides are TGTGCCAGCAGCTTAGACGGACTGGGCAATCAGCCCCAGCATTTT. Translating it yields CASSLDGLGNQPQHF. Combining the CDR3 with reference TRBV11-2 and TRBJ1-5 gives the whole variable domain EAGVAQSPRYKIIEKRQSVAFWCNPISGHATLYWYQQILGQGPKLLIQFQNNGVVDDSQLPKDRFSAERLKGVDSTLKIQPAKLEDSAVYLCASSLDGLGNQPQHFGDGTRLSIL.

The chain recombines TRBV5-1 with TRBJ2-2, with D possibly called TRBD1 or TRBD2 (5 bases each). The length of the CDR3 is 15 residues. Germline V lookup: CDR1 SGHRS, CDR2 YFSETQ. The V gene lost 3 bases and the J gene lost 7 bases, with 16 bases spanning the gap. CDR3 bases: TGCGCCAGCAGCTCCCGAGAGGGGCCTAGCGGGGAGCTGTTTTTT. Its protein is CASSSREGPSGELFF.

The CDR3 is CASSAGGGGEYEQYF. As DNA, the CDR3 is TGTGCCAGTAGTGCCGGAGGAGGGGGCGAGTACGAGCAGTACTTC. The chain couples TRBV19 to TRBJ2-7; D might be TRBD1 (7 bases). The CDR3 sequence is 15 residues long. The V gene's germline CDR1 is LNHDA and CDR2 SQIVND (reference sequence). V was shortened by 5 bases and J by 4 bases, with 18 bases between the two germline ends.

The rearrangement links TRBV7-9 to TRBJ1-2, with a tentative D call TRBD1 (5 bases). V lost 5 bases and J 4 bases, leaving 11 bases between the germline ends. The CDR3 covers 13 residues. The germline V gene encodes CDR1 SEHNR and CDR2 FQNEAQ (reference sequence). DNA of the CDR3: TGTGCCAGCAGCAAAAGGGACCTCTATGGCTACACCTTC. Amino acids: CASSKRDLYGYTF.

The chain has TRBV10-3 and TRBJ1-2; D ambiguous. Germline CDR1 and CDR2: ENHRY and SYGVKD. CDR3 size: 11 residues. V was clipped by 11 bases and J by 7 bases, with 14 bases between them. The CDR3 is CAAEGRSGYTF. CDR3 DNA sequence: TGTGCCGCCGAAGGGAGGTCTGGCTACACCTTC.

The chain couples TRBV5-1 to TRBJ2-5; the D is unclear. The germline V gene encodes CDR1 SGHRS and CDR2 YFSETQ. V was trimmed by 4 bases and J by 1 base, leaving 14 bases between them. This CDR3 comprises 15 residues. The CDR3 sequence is CASSPQMGTQETQYF. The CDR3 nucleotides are TGCGCCAGCAGCCCTCAGATGGGCACCCAAGAGACCCAGTACTTC.

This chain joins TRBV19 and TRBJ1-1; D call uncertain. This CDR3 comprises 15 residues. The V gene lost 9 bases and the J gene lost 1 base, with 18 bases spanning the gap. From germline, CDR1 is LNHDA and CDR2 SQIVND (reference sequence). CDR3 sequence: CASNRRPGRNTEAFF. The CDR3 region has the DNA TGTGCCAGCAACCGCAGGCCCGGCCGGAACACTGAAGCTTTCTTT.

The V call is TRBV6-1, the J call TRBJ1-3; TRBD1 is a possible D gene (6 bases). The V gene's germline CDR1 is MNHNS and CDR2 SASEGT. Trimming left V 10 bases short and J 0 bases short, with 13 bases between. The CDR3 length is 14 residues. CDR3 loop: CATIKGVSGNTIYF. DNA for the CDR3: TGTGCCACGATTAAGGGGGTCTCTGGAAACACCATATATTTT.

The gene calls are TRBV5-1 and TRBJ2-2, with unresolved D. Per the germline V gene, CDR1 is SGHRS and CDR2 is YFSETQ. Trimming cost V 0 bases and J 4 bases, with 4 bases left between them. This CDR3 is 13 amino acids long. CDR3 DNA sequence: TGCGCCAGCAGCTTGGGCGCCACCGGGGAGCTGTTTTTT. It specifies CASSLGATGELFF.

The CDR3 nucleotides read TGTGCCAGCAGCCCGGGACTAGCGGGGAGCACAGATACGCAGTATTTT. This codes for CASSPGLAGSTDTQYF. The chain employs TRBV9 and TRBJ2-3, with 13 nucleotides matching TRBD2. The CDR3 length is 16 residues. After removal of 4 bases from V and 0 bases from J, the junction contained 2 bases not matched to a gene. Germline CDR1 and CDR2: SGDLS and YYNGEE.

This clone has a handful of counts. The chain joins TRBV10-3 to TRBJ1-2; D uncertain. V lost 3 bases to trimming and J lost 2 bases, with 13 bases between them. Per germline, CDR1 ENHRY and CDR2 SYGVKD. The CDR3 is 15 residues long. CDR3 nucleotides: TGTGCCATCAGTGATAGCCGGGGATTCAACTATGGCTACACCTTC. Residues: CAISDSRGFNYGYTF.

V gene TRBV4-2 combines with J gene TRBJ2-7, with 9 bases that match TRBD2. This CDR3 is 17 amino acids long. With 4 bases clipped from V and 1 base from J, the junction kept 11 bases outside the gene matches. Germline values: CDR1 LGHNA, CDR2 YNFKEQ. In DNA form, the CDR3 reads TGTGCCAGCAGCCGCCTGGGGGGAGCGGGGGGTTCCTACGAGCAGTACTTC. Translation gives CASSRLGGAGGSYEQYF.

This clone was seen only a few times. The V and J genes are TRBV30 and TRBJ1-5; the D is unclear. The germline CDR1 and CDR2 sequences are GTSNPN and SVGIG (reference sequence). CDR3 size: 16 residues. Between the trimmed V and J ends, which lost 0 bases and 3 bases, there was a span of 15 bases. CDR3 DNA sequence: TGTGCCTGGAGTGTAAAAGGGAATCGATACAATCAGCCCCAGCATTTT. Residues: CAWSVKGNRYNQPQHF.

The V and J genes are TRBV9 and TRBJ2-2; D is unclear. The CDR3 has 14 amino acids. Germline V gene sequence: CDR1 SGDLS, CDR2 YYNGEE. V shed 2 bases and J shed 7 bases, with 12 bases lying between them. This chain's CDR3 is CASSVALAHGELFF. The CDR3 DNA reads TGTGCCAGCAGCGTCGCCTTAGCCCACGGGGAGCTGTTTTTT.

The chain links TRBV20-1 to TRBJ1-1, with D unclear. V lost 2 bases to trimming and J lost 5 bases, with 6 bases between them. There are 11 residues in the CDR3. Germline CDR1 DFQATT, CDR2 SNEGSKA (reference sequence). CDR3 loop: CSARSWTEAFF. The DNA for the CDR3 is TGCAGTGCTAGAAGTTGGACTGAAGCTTTCTTT.

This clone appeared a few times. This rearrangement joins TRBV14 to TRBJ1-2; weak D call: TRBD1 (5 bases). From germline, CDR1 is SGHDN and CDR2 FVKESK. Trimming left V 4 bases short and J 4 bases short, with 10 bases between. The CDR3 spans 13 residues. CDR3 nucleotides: TGTGCCAGCAGCCTAGACAGCTCCTATGGCTACACCTTC. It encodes CASSLDSSYGYTF.

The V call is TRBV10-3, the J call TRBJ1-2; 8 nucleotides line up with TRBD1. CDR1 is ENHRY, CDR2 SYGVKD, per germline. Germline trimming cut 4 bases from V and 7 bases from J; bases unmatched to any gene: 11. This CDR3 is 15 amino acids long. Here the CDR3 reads CAISVTVAGGSGYTF. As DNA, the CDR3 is TGTGCCATCAGTGTAACGGTAGCAGGGGGCTCTGGCTACACCTTC.

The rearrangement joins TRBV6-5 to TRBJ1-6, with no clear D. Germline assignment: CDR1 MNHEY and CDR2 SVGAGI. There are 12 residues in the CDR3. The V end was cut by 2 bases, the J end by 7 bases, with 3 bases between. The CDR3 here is CASSYQNSPLHF. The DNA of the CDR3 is TGTGCCAGCAGTTACCAGAATTCACCCCTCCACTTT.

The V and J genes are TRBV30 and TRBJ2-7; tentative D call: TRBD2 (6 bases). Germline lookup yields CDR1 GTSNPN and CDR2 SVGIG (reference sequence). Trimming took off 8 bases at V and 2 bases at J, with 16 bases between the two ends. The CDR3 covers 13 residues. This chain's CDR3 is CARAGQAAYEQYF. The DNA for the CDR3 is TGTGCCCGGGCGGGGCAGGCCGCCTACGAGCAGTACTTC.

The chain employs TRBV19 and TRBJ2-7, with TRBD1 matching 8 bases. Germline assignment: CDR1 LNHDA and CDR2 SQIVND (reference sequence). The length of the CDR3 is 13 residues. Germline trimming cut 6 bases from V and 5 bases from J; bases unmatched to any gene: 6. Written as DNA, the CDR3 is TGTGCCAGTAGGGCAGGGGGCGGACACGAGCAGTACTTC. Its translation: CASRAGGGHEQYF.

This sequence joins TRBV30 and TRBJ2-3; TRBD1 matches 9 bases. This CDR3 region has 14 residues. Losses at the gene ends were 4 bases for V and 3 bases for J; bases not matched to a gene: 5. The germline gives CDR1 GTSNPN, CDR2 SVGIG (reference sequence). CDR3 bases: TGTGCCTGGACGAGGGACAGGGCTACAGATACGCAGTATTTT. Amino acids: CAWTRDRATDTQYF. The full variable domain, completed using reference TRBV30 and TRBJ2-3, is SQTIHQWPATLVQPVGSPLSLECTVEGTSNPNLYWYRQAAGRGLQLLFYSVGIGQISSEVPQNLSASRPQDRQFILSSKKLLLSDSGFYLCAWTRDRATDTQYFGPGTRLTVL.

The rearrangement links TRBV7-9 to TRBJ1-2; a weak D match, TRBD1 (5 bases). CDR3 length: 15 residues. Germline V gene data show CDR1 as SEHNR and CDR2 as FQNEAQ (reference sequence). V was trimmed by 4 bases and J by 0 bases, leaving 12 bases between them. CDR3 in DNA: TGTGCCAGCAGCTCTCCGGGGGAAGCTAACTATGGCTACACCTTC. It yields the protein CASSSPGEANYGYTF.

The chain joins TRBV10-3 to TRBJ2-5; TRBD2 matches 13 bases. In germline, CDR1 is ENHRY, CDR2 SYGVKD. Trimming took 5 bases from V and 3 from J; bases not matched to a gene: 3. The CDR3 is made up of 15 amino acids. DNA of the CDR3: TGTGCCATCAGTCCGGGACTAGCGGGGAAAGAGACCCAGTACTTC. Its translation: CAISPGLAGKETQYF.

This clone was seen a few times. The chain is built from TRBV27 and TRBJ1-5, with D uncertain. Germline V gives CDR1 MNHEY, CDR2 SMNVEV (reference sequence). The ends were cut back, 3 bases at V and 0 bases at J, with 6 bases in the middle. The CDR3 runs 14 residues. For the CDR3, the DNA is TGTGCCAGCAGTTTTACAATTAGCAATCAGCCCCAGCATTTT. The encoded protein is CASSFTISNQPQHF.